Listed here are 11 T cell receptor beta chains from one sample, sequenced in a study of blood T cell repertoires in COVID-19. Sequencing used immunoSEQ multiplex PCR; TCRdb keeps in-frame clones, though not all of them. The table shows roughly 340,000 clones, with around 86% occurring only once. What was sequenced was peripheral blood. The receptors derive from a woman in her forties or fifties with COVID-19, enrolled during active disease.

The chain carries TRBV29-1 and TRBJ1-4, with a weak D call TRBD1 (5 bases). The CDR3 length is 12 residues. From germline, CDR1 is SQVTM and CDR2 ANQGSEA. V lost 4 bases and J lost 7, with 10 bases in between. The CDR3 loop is CSVGQGGEKLFF. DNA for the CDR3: TGCAGCGTTGGGCAGGGTGGTGAAAAACTGTTTTTT.

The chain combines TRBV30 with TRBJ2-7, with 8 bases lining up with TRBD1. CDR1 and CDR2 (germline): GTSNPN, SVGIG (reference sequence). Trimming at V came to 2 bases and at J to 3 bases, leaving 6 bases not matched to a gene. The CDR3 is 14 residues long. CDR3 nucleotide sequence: TGTGCCTGGAGTTTCCGGGACAGGCACTACGAGCAGTACTTC. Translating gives CAWSFRDRHYEQYF.

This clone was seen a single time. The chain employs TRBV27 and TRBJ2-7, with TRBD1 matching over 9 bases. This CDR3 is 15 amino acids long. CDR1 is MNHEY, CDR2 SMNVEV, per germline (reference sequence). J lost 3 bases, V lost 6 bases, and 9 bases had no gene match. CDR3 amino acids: CASSPTGTGIYEQYF. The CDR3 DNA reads TGTGCCAGCAGCCCGACCGGGACAGGGATCTACGAGCAGTACTTC.

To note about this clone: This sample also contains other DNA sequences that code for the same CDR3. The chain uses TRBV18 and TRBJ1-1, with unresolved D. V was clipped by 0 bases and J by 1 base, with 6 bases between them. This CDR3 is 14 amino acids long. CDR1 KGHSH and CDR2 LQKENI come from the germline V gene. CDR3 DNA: TGTGCCAGCTCACCACCGAACAGGAACACTGAAGCTTTCTTT. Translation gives CASSPPNRNTEAFF.

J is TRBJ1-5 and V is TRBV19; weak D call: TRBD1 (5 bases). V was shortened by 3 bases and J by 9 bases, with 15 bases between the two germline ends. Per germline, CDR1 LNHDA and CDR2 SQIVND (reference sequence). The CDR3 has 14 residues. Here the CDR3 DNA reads TGTGCCAGTAGTATCCTAATGGACATCGGGCCCCAGCATTTT. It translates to CASSILMDIGPQHF.

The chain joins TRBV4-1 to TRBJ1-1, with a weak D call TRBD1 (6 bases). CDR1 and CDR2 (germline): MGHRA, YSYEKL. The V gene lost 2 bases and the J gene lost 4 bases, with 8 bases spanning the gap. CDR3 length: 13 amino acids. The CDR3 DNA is TGCGCCAGCAGCCAAACAGGGACCACTGAAGCTTTCTTT. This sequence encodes CASSQTGTTEAFF.

In DNA, the CDR3 is TGTGCCAGCAGCGCCGACAGAGCGCGGACCCAGTACTTC. It specifies CASSADRARTQYF. This chain links TRBV7-8 with TRBJ2-5; possibly TRBD1 for D (5 bases). Trimming pared 5 bases from V and 7 bases from J, leaving 14 bases between. CDR3 length equals 13 residues. Germline V gene sequence: CDR1 SGHVS, CDR2 FQNEAQ.

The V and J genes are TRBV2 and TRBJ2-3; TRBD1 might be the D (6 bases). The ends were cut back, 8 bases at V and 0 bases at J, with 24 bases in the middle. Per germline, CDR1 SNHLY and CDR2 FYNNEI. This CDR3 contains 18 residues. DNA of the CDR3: TGTGCCAGCTTTATACAGGCCAGGGGTTCCGCTAGCACAGATACGCAGTATTTT. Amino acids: CASFIQARGSASTDTQYF.

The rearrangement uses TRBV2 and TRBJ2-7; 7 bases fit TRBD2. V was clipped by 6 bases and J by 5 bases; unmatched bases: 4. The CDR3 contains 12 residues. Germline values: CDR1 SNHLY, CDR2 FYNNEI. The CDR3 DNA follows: TGTGCCAGCAGGCGGGAGAGCGACGAGCAGTACTTC. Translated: CASRRESDEQYF.

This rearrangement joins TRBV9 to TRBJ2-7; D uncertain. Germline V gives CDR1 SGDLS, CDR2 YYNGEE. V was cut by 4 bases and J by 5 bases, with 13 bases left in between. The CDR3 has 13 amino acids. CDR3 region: CASSKFVFNEQYF. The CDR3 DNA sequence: TGTGCCAGCAGCAAATTTGTGTTCAACGAGCAGTACTTC.

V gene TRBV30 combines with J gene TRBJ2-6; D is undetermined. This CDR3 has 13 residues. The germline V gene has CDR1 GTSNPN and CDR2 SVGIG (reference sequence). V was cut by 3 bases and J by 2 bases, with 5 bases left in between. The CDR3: CAWRVAGANVLTF. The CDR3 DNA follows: TGTGCCTGGAGGGTAGCTGGGGCCAACGTCCTGACTTTC.